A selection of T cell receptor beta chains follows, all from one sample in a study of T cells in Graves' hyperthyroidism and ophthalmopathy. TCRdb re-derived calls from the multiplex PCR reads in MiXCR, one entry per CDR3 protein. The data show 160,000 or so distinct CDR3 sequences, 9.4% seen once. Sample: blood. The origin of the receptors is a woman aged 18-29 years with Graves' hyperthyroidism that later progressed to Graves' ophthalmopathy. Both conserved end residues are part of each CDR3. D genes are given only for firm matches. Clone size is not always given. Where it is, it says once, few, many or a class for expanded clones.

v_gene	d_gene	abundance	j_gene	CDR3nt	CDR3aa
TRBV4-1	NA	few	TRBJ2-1	TGCGCCAGCAGCCAAGATCTAGGTGGCAGAACCTACAATGAGCAGTTCTTC	CASSQDLGGRTYNEQFF
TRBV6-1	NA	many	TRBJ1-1	TGTGCCAGCAGTGTAATCGTGGGGAACACTGAAGCTTTCTTT	CASSVIVGNTEAFF
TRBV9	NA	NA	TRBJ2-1	TGTGCCAGCAGCGGTGGGACTTTCAATGAGCAGTTCTTC	CASSGGTFNEQFF
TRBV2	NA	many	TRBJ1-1	TGTGCCAGCAAATCGGGAGGGATGAACACTGAAGCTTTCTTT	CASKSGGMNTEAFF
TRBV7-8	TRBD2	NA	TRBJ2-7	TGTGCCAGCAGCCCCTTAGGTAGCGGGAGGGGCGAGCAGTACTTC	CASSPLGSGRGEQYF
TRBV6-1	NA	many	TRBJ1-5	TGTGCCAGCAGTGAAGCGAATTTTATGAGGGATCAGCCCCAGCATTTT	CASSEANFMRDQPQHF
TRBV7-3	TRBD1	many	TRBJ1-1	TGTGCCAGCAGCTCCCTCCCCGACAGGGAACTCTTCTTT	CASSSLPDRELFF
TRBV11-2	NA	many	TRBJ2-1	TGTGCCAGCAGCCGCGGTTGGGGGACCAGCTACAATGAGCAGTTCTTC	CASSRGWGTSYNEQFF
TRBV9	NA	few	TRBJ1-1	TGTGCCAGCAGCGTAGTTGGGGTGGGGGGGGAAGCTTTCTTT	CASSVVGVGGEAFF
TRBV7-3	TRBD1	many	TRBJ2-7	TGTGCCAGCAGCTTATCCAGGGGGTACGAGCAGTACTTC	CASSLSRGYEQYF
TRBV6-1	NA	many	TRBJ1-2	TGTGCCAGCTCAGGGCAGGGGCGCAGTGGCTACACCTTC	CASSGQGRSGYTF
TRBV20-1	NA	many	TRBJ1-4	TGCAGTGCTAGAGATCGGAAGGGCGGCGAAAAACTGTTTTTT	CSARDRKGGEKLFF
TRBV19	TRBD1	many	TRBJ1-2	TGTGCCAGTAGGGTTTACAGGGGGCGCGGGGGCTACACCTTC	CASRVYRGRGGYTF
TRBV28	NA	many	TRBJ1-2	TGTGCCAGCAGTTCCCAGGGTCAGGGCGGCTACACCTTC	CASSSQGQGGYTF
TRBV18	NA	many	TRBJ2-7	TGTGCCAGCTCACCTCGCAGGGGAGAAGGCGAGCAGTACTTC	CASSPRRGEGEQYF
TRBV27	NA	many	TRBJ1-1	TGTGCCAGCAAAAGGGGGTTAGCGAACACTGAAGCTTTCTTT	CASKRGLANTEAFF
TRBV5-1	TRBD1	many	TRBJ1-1	TGCGCCAGCAGCCCCTACAGGGGTACCGTCACTGAAGCTTTCTTT	CASSPYRGTVTEAFF
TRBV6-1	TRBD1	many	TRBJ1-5	TGTGCCAGCAGCCGGGACAGGGCCAATCAGCCCCAGCATTTT	CASSRDRANQPQHF
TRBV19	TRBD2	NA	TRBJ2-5	TGTGCCAGTAGTACAGAACTAGCGGGGGGCCCTAATCAAGAGACCCAGTACTTC	CASSTELAGGPNQETQYF
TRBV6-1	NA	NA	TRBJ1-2	TGTGCCAGCAGCCCGGACAGAGAGGGCTACACCTTC	CASSPDREGYTF
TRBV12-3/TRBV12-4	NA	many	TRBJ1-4	TGTGCCAGCAGTTTGGGGCAGATAGGCGAAAAACTGTTTTTT	CASSLGQIGEKLFF
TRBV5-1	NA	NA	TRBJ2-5	TGCGCCAGCAGGGGTAGTCAAGTTCAAGAGACCCAGTACTTC	CASRGSQVQETQYF
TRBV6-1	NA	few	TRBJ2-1	TGTGCCAGCGGTGCGGTTGAATATTACAATGAGCAGTTCTTC	CASGAVEYYNEQFF
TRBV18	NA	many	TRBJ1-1	TGTGCCAGCTCACCAAAGGGCGGGAACACTGAAGCTTTCTTT	CASSPKGGNTEAFF
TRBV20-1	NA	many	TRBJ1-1	TGCAGTCTAGCTCAGGGGAACACTGAAGCTTTCTTT	CSLAQGNTEAFF
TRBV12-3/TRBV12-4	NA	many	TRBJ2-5	TGTGCCAGCAGTTCGGACAACCAAGAGACCCAGTACTTC	CASSSDNQETQYF
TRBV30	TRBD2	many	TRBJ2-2	TGTGCCTTGGGGGGGAGGATGCTGTTTTTT	CALGGRMLFF
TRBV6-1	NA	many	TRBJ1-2	TGTGCCAGCAGCCGCTATCGGAAAACGCCCAATGGCTACACCTTC	CASSRYRKTPNGYTF
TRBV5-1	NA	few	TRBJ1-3	TGCGCCAGCAGCTTGGACCGGATTTCTGGAAACACCATATATTTT	CASSLDRISGNTIYF
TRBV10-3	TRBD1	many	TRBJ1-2	TGTGCCATCAGCTCCGGGACAGAGACCTATGGCTACACCTTC	CAISSGTETYGYTF
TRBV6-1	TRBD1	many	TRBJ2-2	TGTGCCAGCATAGCTTCCGGGACAGGCCACACCGGGGAGCTGTTTTTT	CASIASGTGHTGELFF
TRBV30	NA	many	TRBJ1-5	TGTGCCTGGAGTTTGAGACGCAATCAGCCCCAGCATTTT	CAWSLRRNQPQHF
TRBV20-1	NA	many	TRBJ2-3	TGCAGTGCTAGCGGTTGGAGAACAGATACGCAGTATTTT	CSASGWRTDTQYF
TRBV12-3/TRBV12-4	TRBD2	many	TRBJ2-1	TGTGCCAGCAGTTTCGTGGGCGGGAGCTTCTACAATGAGCAGTTCTTC	CASSFVGGSFYNEQFF
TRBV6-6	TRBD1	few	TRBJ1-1	TGTGCCAGCAGTTACCCGACAGGGGGCCGAACTGAAGCTTTCTTT	CASSYPTGGRTEAFF